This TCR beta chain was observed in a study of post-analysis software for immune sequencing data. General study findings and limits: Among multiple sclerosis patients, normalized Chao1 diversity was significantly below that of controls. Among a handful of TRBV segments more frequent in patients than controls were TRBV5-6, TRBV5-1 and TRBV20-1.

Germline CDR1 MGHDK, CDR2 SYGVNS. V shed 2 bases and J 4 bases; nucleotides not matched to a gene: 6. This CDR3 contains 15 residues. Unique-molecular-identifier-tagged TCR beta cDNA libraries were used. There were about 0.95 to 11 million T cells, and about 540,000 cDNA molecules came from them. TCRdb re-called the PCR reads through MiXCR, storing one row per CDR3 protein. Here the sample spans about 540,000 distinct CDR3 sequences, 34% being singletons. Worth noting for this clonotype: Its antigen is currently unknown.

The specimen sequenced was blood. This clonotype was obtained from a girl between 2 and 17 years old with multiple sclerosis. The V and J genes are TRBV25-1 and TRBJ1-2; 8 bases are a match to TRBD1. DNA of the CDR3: TGTGCCAGCAGTGAACCAGGGGGCGCTGGCTATGGCTACACCTTC. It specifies CASSEPGGAGYGYTF.